The next 26 T cell receptor beta chains were all read from a single sample in a study of cytomegalovirus exposure and HLA in healthy donors. The PCR used 60 Vbeta and 13 Jbeta primers. Some clones are missing from TCRdb's copy, which holds only in-frame ones; the method was immunoSEQ multiplex PCR. This table holds 90,000 to 120,000 clones, 50% to 70% found once. The sample taken for sequencing was PBMCs. These TCRs come from a man aged 25 to 40 in good health and CMV-seropositive.

The chain has TRBV5-4 and TRBJ1-2; a weak D match, TRBD1 (6 bases). Germline V lookup: CDR1 SGHNT, CDR2 YYREEE (reference sequence). CDR3 length: 14 residues. The V end was cut by 0 bases, the J end by 0 bases, with 6 bases between. The CDR3 DNA is TGTGCCAGCAGCTTGGACAGGGCTAACTATGGCTACACCTTC. Its translation is CASSLDRANYGYTF.

The rearrangement links TRBV11-3 to TRBJ1-3; 7 nucleotides line up with TRBD1. Germline CDR1 is SGHNT and CDR2 is YENEEA. After removal of 4 bases from V and 1 base from J, the junction contained 1 base not matched to a gene. The length of the CDR3 is 14 residues. The CDR3: CASSSTGSGNTIYF. In DNA, the CDR3 is TGTGCCAGCAGCTCGACAGGGTCTGGAAACACCATATATTTT.

This chain uses TRBV10-1 with TRBJ1-5; 8 bases agree with TRBD1. The CDR3 runs 16 residues. V was clipped by 4 bases and J by 3 bases; unmatched bases: 8. CDR1 and CDR2 from the germline V gene are WNHNN and SYGVQD (reference sequence). The CDR3 region is CASSADRGDLNQPQHF. The DNA of the CDR3 is TGCGCCAGCAGTGCCGACAGGGGTGATCTCAATCAGCCCCAGCATTTT.

As concerns this clone: One end of the junction is discordant with germline, which a read error may explain. The chain is built from TRBV7-9 and TRBJ1-4, with D perhaps matching TRBD1 (6 bases). Germline-derived CDR1 and CDR2 are SEHNR and FQNEAQ (reference sequence). The CDR3 length is 16 residues. CDR3 DNA: TGTTCCAGCAGCTCCGGACAGACCGCAACTAATGAAAAACTGTTTTTT. This gives the protein CSSSSGQTATNEKLFF. Supplemented by reference TRBV7-9 and TRBJ1-4, the full variable domain reads DTGVSQNPRHKITKRGQNVTFRCDPISEHNRLYWYRQTLGQGPEFLTYFQNEAQLEKSRLLSDRFSAERPKGSFSTLEIQRTEQGDSAMYLCSSSSGQTATNEKLFFGSGTQLSVL.

This clone was found a few times. One junction end does not reproduce the germline sequence, and a read error may be involved. The chain has TRBV7-9 and TRBJ2-1, with 13 bases fitting TRBD2. This CDR3 is 16 amino acids long. Germline CDR1 reads SEHNR; CDR2 reads FQNEAQ (reference sequence). The CDR3 bases are TGTTCCAGCAGCCCTACTAGCGGGGGGGGATCGGATGAGCAGTTCTTC. Translation gives CSSSPTSGGGSDEQFF.

The rearrangement uses TRBV18 and TRBJ2-1, with D perhaps TRBD1 (6 bases). The V gene's germline CDR1 is KGHSH and CDR2 LQKENI. This CDR3 region has 14 residues. The V end was cut by 4 bases, the J end by 9 bases, with 16 bases between. CDR3 sequence (DNA): TGTGCCAGCTCACGAGCCAGGGCAGGGGCTGAGCAGTTCTTC. Translation gives CASSRARAGAEQFF.

The chain combines TRBV7-6 with TRBJ1-4; 9 nucleotides agree with TRBD1. Germline assignment: CDR1 SGHVS and CDR2 FNYEAQ. Trimming cost V 1 base and J 7 bases; bases outside gene matches: 4. This CDR3 spans 15 amino acids. DNA for the CDR3: TGTGCCAGCAGCTTAGTGGGACAGGGACGTGAAAAACTGTTTTTT. Translation gives CASSLVGQGREKLFF.

This clone was observed a handful of times. The CDR3 protein is CASSLVTAQGTKDTQYF. CDR3 DNA: TGCGCCAGCAGCCTGGTGACGGCGCAGGGCACCAAAGATACGCAGTATTTT. V is TRBV5-1 and J is TRBJ2-3; tentatively, D is TRBD1 (5 bases). Germline CDR1 is SGHRS and CDR2 is YFSETQ. V dropped 4 bases and J dropped 5 bases, with 23 bases sitting between them. This CDR3 has 17 amino acids.

The genes are TRBV10-3 and TRBJ2-1, with a tentative D call TRBD1 (6 bases). Germline assignment: CDR1 ENHRY and CDR2 SYGVKD. The germline V and J ends were trimmed by 10 bases and 5 bases, with 15 bases remaining between them. The CDR3 is 13 amino acids. For the CDR3, the DNA is TGTGCCACCTCTCGTGGACAGAACAATGAGCAGTTCTTC. This sequence encodes CATSRGQNNEQFF.

Only one count was recorded for this clone. The chain couples TRBV11-3 to TRBJ1-5; possible D gene TRBD1, 5 bases. Germline-derived CDR1 and CDR2 are SGHNT and YENEEA. Trimming removed 3 bases from V and 6 bases from J, with 6 bases in between. This CDR3 spans 12 amino acids. As DNA, the CDR3 is TGTGCCAGCAGCTTCCAGGGTCAGCCCCAGCATTTT. Translation gives CASSFQGQPQHF.

This chain uses TRBV18 with TRBJ1-1, with 9 bases that match TRBD1. This CDR3 spans 16 amino acids. Germline CDR1 and CDR2: KGHSH and LQKENI. V shed 3 bases and J 0 bases; nucleotides not matched to a gene: 5. The CDR3 DNA sequence: TGTGCCAGCTCACCGGGACAGGGTCACATGAACACTGAAGCTTTCTTT. This gives the protein CASSPGQGHMNTEAFF.

The chain is built from TRBV19 and TRBJ2-7; 7 bases are shared with TRBD2. With 8 bases clipped from V and 7 bases from J, the junction kept 17 bases outside the gene matches. Germline loops: CDR1 LNHDA, CDR2 SQIVND (reference sequence). The length of the CDR3 is 15 residues. CDR3 DNA: TGTGCCAGTTCAAGCCGGGACTACCACCTTCGAGAGCAGTACTTC. Amino acid sequence: CASSSRDYHLREQYF.

The chain combines TRBV7-9 with TRBJ1-4, with D possibly TRBD1 on 5 matching bases. Germline CDR1 and CDR2: SEHNR and FQNEAQ (reference sequence). The CDR3 length is 16 residues. The V end lost 5 bases, the J end lost 6 bases, and 19 bases lay between the germline ends. The CDR3 region is CASSPYPSSGYEKLFF. As DNA, the CDR3 is TGTGCCAGCAGCCCGTACCCGTCCTCAGGGTATGAAAAACTGTTTTTT.

This chain joins TRBV5-1 and TRBJ1-2; a possible D gene is TRBD1 (6 bases). Germline V lookup: CDR1 SGHRS, CDR2 YFSETQ. Trimming left V 1 base short and J 0 bases short, with 10 bases between. The CDR3 is 15 residues long. The CDR3 loop reads CASSLTGNSNYGYTF. The DNA of the CDR3 is TGCGCCAGCAGCTTGACAGGGAACTCTAACTATGGCTACACCTTC. The variable domain in full, completed from reference TRBV5-1 and TRBJ1-2, reads KAGVTQTPRYLIKTRGQQVTLSCSPISGHRSVSWYQQTPGQGLQFLFEYFSETQRNKGNFPGRFSGRQFSNSRSEMNVSTLELGDSALYLCASSLTGNSNYGYTFGSGTRLTVV.

The table lists this clone with a count of one. The chain has TRBV12-5 and TRBJ2-7; TRBD1 might be the D (5 bases). V lost 5 bases and J 0 bases, leaving 29 bases between the germline ends. Germline assignment: CDR1 LGHNT and CDR2 FRNRAP. There are 20 residues in the CDR3. CDR3 coding DNA: TGTGCTAGTGGTCCCTCCTTGGGCCCATTGTACAGGCCTTGCTCCTACGAGCAGTACTTC. Encoded protein: CASGPSLGPLYRPCSYEQYF.

The chain couples TRBV6-6 to TRBJ2-1; 14 bases are shared with TRBD2. Germline lookup yields CDR1 MNHNY and CDR2 SVGAGI (reference sequence). The ends lost 6 bases at V and 3 bases at J; junction bases unmatched: 4. This CDR3 is 16 amino acids long. The CDR3 here is CASSPGLAGGYNEQFF. The CDR3 DNA reads as TGTGCCAGCAGCCCCGGACTAGCGGGGGGCTACAATGAGCAGTTCTTC.

As regards this clone: At one boundary the junction diverges from the germline segment, which might be a read error. This chain joins TRBV18 and TRBJ2-7; 9 nucleotides align to TRBD1. The CDR3 runs to 14 residues. Germline CDR1 KGHSH, CDR2 LQKENI. CDR3 region: CANSPRDRAGEQYF. The CDR3 nucleotides read TGTGCCAACTCACCAAGGGACAGGGCCGGCGAGCAGTACTTC.

This rearrangement joins TRBV15 to TRBJ2-7; a possible D gene is TRBD1 (7 bases). Germline CDR1 is LNHNV and CDR2 is YYDKDF (reference sequence). This CDR3 region has 12 residues. V lost 3 bases and J 6 bases, leaving 9 bases between the germline ends. This chain's CDR3 is CATSRQGGEQYF. The CDR3 DNA reads TGTGCCACCAGCAGGCAGGGGGGCGAGCAGTACTTC.

V usage is TRBV7-2 and J usage is TRBJ1-2, with 9 bases aligning to TRBD1. The junction had 6 bases not matched to a gene; V was cut back by 3 bases and J by 7 bases. Germline V gene sequence: CDR1 SGHTA, CDR2 FQGNSA. The CDR3 is 14 amino acids. CDR3 sequence reads: CASSFSGTGSGYTF. The CDR3 DNA reads as TGTGCCAGCAGCTTCTCAGGGACAGGGAGTGGCTACACCTTC. Combining the CDR3 with reference TRBV7-2 and TRBJ1-2 gives the whole variable domain GAGVSQSPSNKVTEKGKDVELRCDPISGHTALYWYRQSLGQGLEFLIYFQGNSAPDKSGLPSDRFSAERTGGSVSTLTIQRTQQEDSAVYLCASSFSGTGSGYTFGSGTRLTVV.

V and J are TRBV19 and TRBJ1-2; D is unclear. Germline CDR1 and CDR2: LNHDA and SQIVND (reference sequence). The CDR3 spans 13 residues. Trimming cost V 9 bases and J 0 bases, with 11 bases left between them. The CDR3: CASNFGPNYGYTF. The CDR3 bases are TGTGCCAGCAACTTTGGTCCTAACTATGGCTACACCTTC.

The rearrangement joins TRBV6-6 to TRBJ2-1; TRBD1 might be the D (6 bases). CDR3 length equals 15 residues. Germline V gene sequence: CDR1 MNHNY, CDR2 SVGAGI (reference sequence). The V end was cut by 5 bases, the J end by 0 bases, with 11 bases between. The CDR3 nucleotides are TGTGCCAGCAGTATCGGACAGAGCTCCTACAATGAGCAGTTCTTC. Protein: CASSIGQSSYNEQFF.

This clone was recorded a few times. The chain couples TRBV7-2 to TRBJ1-2; 7 bases match TRBD1. V dropped 7 bases and J dropped 8; count of bases not matched to a gene: 10. CDR1 and CDR2 (germline): SGHTA, FQGNSA. The CDR3 runs to 13 residues. This chain's CDR3 is CASTLRQGGGYTF. The CDR3 nucleotides are TGTGCCAGCACCCTGAGACAGGGTGGGGGCTACACCTTC.

The gene calls are TRBV20-1 and TRBJ1-1; no clear D. The CDR3 has 11 amino acids. Trimming pared 7 bases from V and 10 bases from J, leaving 16 bases between. Looked up from germline, CDR1 is DFQATT and CDR2 is SNEGSKA (reference sequence). The CDR3 protein is CSVHGETRAFF. The CDR3 bases are TGCAGTGTCCACGGGGAGACGAGAGCTTTCTTT.

The chain employs TRBV7-9 and TRBJ2-5, with a weak D call TRBD1 (6 bases). CDR3 size: 14 residues. V lost 3 bases and J 1 base, leaving 9 bases between the germline ends. The germline V gene encodes CDR1 SEHNR and CDR2 FQNEAQ (reference sequence). The CDR3 loop is CASSLDSLQETQYF. The CDR3 DNA reads TGTGCCAGCAGCTTGGACAGCCTCCAAGAGACCCAGTACTTC.

This sequence joins TRBV9 and TRBJ2-3, with D unclear. The V and J ends lost 4 bases and 14 bases respectively, with 20 bases between them. CDR1 is SGDLS, CDR2 YYNGEE, per germline. There are 13 residues in the CDR3. CDR3 DNA sequence: TGTGCCAGCAGCCCCGATACGGGTGGCCCCCCGTATTTT. This translates into CASSPDTGGPPYF.

V is TRBV4-2 and J is TRBJ2-5; TRBD2 matches at 11 bases. The CDR3 spans 16 residues. Germline assignment: CDR1 LGHNA and CDR2 YNFKEQ. Germline trimming cut 2 bases from V and 1 base from J; bases unmatched to any gene: 3. CDR3 amino acids: CASSQLAGGIQETQYF. CDR3 coding DNA: TGTGCCAGCAGCCAACTAGCGGGGGGTATCCAAGAGACCCAGTACTTC.